These 12 T cell receptor beta chains were sequenced from one sample in a study of shared clonotypes between healthy human individuals. Method: immunoSEQ multiplex PCR; TCRdb's copy keeps in-frame clones and lacks some. The sample lists around 450,000 clones; roughly 83% were seen once. Sequenced material: PBMCs. The receptors shown here come from a middle-aged woman in good health. Some clones in this sample may be carry-over from other donors' samples.

The chain is built from TRBV6-5 and TRBJ1-1; D perhaps matches TRBD1 (6 bases). The CDR3 sequence is 14 residues long. Trimming left V 0 bases short and J 5 bases short, with 10 bases between. Germline loops: CDR1 MNHEY, CDR2 SVGAGI. The CDR3 region has the DNA TGTGCCAGCAGTTACTCGTGGGGGCGTACTGAAGCTTTCTTT. Its protein product is CASSYSWGRTEAFF.

This chain uses TRBV6-1 with TRBJ2-2, with D perhaps TRBD1 (6 bases). The germline V gene has CDR1 MNHNS and CDR2 SASEGT. V was cut by 0 bases and J by 11 bases, with 13 bases left in between. CDR3 length: 14 amino acids. This chain's CDR3 is CASSEAGDGGELFF. CDR3 coding DNA: TGTGCCAGCAGTGAAGCTGGCGATGGGGGCGAGCTGTTTTTT.

This clone was picked up many times. DNA of the CDR3: TGTGCCATCAGTGGAGTAGCGGGAGGCGACTACAATGAGCAGTTCTTC. This translates into CAISGVAGGDYNEQFF. The V and J genes are TRBV10-3 and TRBJ2-1; the match to TRBD2 covers 10 bases. J gave up 3 bases and V 4 bases, and 6 bases lay outside the gene matches. CDR3 size: 16 residues. Germline CDR1 ENHRY, CDR2 SYGVKD.

The V and J genes are TRBV29-1 and TRBJ2-3; 13 bases align to TRBD2. Germline V gives CDR1 SQVTM, CDR2 ANQGSEA. J was trimmed by 11 bases and V by 7 bases; bases with no gene match: 12. The CDR3 loop spans 14 amino acids. The chain's CDR3 is CSALPGLAGVMQYF. CDR3 nucleotides: TGCAGCGCCTTACCCGGACTAGCGGGAGTGATGCAGTATTTT.

The chain uses TRBV5-1 and TRBJ2-2, with D possibly matching TRBD2 (5 bases). CDR1 SGHRS and CDR2 YFSETQ come from the germline V gene. V was clipped by 5 bases and J by 6 bases, with 14 bases between them. The CDR3 length is 14 residues. The CDR3 DNA reads as TGCGCCAGCAGGCGGCCTAGCAAGGCCGGGGAGCTGTTTTTT. Its protein is CASRRPSKAGELFF. The full variable domain, rest sourced from reference TRBV5-1 and TRBJ2-2, is KAGVTQTPRYLIKTRGQQVTLSCSPISGHRSVSWYQQTPGQGLQFLFEYFSETQRNKGNFPGRFSGRQFSNSRSEMNVSTLELGDSALYLCASRRPSKAGELFFGEGSRLTVL.

The gene calls are TRBV10-3 and TRBJ1-2, with TRBD1 identical over 7 bases. The length of the CDR3 is 13 residues. The germline V gene has CDR1 ENHRY and CDR2 SYGVKD. The junction had 3 bases not matched to a gene; V was cut back by 4 bases and J by 4 bases. This chain's CDR3 is CAISAAGGYGYTF. Here the CDR3 DNA reads TGTGCCATCAGTGCGGCAGGGGGCTATGGCTACACCTTC.

CDR3 in DNA: TGTGCCAGCAGCTTTTCTCGAGCGGGGCCCTACGAGCAGTACTTC. It codes for CASSFSRAGPYEQYF. This chain joins TRBV7-3 and TRBJ2-7, with 7 bases identical to TRBD2. The V gene's germline CDR1 is SGHTA and CDR2 FQGTGA. The V segment lost 3 bases and the J segment 2 bases; nucleotides outside the gene matches: 7. The CDR3 runs to 15 residues.

The CDR3 sequence is CASPGPGGATEAFF. CDR3 in DNA: TGTGCCAGCCCTGGGCCAGGGGGCGCAACTGAAGCTTTCTTT. The chain recombines TRBV28 with TRBJ1-1; 8 positions match TRBD1. The CDR3 extends over 14 amino acids. Germline CDR1 MDHEN, CDR2 SYDVKM. The V gene end was trimmed by 8 bases and the J gene end by 5 bases; junction bases not matched to a gene: 10. The full variable domain, with the rest looked up from reference TRBV28 and TRBJ1-1, is DVKVTQSSRYLVKRTGEKVFLECVQDMDHENMFWYRQDPGLGLRLIYFSYDVKMKEKGDIPEGYSVSREKKERFSLILESASTNQTSMYLCASPGPGGATEAFFGQGTRLTVV.

This chain joins TRBV2 and TRBJ1-2, with a weak D call TRBD1 (6 bases). This CDR3 is built from 16 residues. Germline CDR1 is SNHLY and CDR2 is FYNNEI. Trimming cost V 2 bases and J 6 bases, with 19 bases left between them. Written as DNA, the CDR3 is TGTGCCAGCAGTGAAAGGCCGGCAGGGGTATCAGATGGCTACACCTTC. Protein product: CASSERPAGVSDGYTF. The full variable domain, its missing parts supplied by reference TRBV2 and TRBJ1-2, is EPEVTQTPSHQVTQMGQEVILRCVPISNHLYFYWYRQILGQKVEFLVSFYNNEISEKSEIFDDQFSVERPDGSNFTLKIRSTKLEDSAMYFCASSERPAGVSDGYTFGSGTRLTVV.

This chain uses TRBV11-2 with TRBJ2-1, with 12 bases aligning to TRBD2. V shed 5 bases and J 3 bases; nucleotides not matched to a gene: 8. There are 17 residues in the CDR3. Germline CDR1 is SGHAT and CDR2 is FQNNGV. The CDR3 spells CASSRASGRADYNEQFF. The DNA of the CDR3 is TGTGCCAGCAGCAGGGCTAGCGGGAGGGCCGACTACAATGAGCAGTTCTTC.

This clone turned up a few times. At one boundary the junction diverges from the germline segment, which might be a read error. For the CDR3, the DNA is TGTGCTAGCAGCTTACTAGCGGGAGGAACCGGGGAGCTGTTTTTT. Encoded protein: CASSLLAGGTGELFF. J is TRBJ2-2 and V is TRBV7-7, with 12 nucleotides matching TRBD2. CDR1 SSHAT and CDR2 FNYEAQ come from the germline V gene (reference sequence). The CDR3 totals 15 residues.

The V and J genes are TRBV7-2 and TRBJ2-2, with 9 bases matching TRBD2. The CDR3 loop spans 15 amino acids. V was clipped by 4 bases and J by 3 bases; unmatched bases: 3. Germline CDR1 reads SGHTA; CDR2 reads FQGNSA. In nucleotides, the CDR3 is TGTGCCAGCAGCTCACGACTAGCGGACACCGGGGAGCTGTTTTTT. This translates into CASSSRLADTGELFF.